These T cell receptor beta chains were read from a single sample in a study of immune evolution from preneoplasia to lung adenocarcinoma. The table came from immunoSEQ multiplex PCR; TCRdb's copy has only in-frame clones and leaves some out. The table records 5,000 to 8,000 clones, 73% of them present only once. Sample: FFPE lung adenocarcinoma in situ tissue. The receptors stem from a donor older than 65 with lung adenocarcinoma. CDR3s include the opening cysteine and the closing phenylalanine or tryptophan. D genes are given only for firm matches. Size is omitted from some rows. Given values are once, few, many or a class for expanded clones.

V gene: TRBV6-1; clone size: medium-sized; J gene: TRBJ2-5; D gene: NA; CDR3 protein: CASSEGLVISETQYF; CDR3 DNA: TGTGCCAGCAGTGAAGGACTAGTTATCTCTGAGACCCAGTACTTC
V gene: TRBV5-3; clone size: NA; J gene: TRBJ2-1; D gene: NA; CDR3 protein: CARSLLPPRTLVDEQFF; CDR3 DNA: TGTGCCAGAAGCCTACTGCCCCCCCGGACCCTTGTCGATGAGCAGTTCTTC
V gene: TRBV11-3; clone size: NA; J gene: TRBJ1-3; D gene: NA; CDR3 protein: CASSLISVSGNTIYF; CDR3 DNA: TGTGCCAGCAGCTTAATTTCTGTATCTGGAAACACCATATATTTT
V gene: TRBV6-4; clone size: NA; J gene: TRBJ1-1; D gene: NA; CDR3 protein: CASSEGANTEAFF; CDR3 DNA: TGTGCCAGCAGTGAGGGGGCGAACACTGAAGCTTTCTTT
V gene: TRBV9; clone size: few; J gene: TRBJ2-3; D gene: NA; CDR3 protein: CASSVVSATDTQYF; CDR3 DNA: TGTGCCAGCAGCGTAGTGTCGGCCACAGATACGCAGTATTTT
V gene: TRBV19; clone size: NA; J gene: TRBJ2-7; D gene: NA; CDR3 protein: CASTSALNSYEQYF; CDR3 DNA: TGTGCCAGTACTAGCGCCCTGAATTCCTACGAGCAGTACTTC
V gene: TRBV29-1; clone size: NA; J gene: TRBJ2-2; D gene: NA; CDR3 protein: CSVEDVMGVGELFF; CDR3 DNA: TGCAGCGTTGAAGATGTGATGGGAGTCGGGGAGCTGTTTTTT
V gene: TRBV7-2; clone size: NA; J gene: TRBJ2-1; D gene: TRBD2; CDR3 protein: CASSLGLVPVEQFF; CDR3 DNA: TGTGCCAGCAGCCTCGGACTAGTCCCAGTTGAGCAGTTCTTC
V gene: TRBV6-5; clone size: NA; J gene: TRBJ2-7; D gene: NA; CDR3 protein: CASSYNVGETYEQYF; CDR3 DNA: TGTGCCAGCAGTTACAACGTGGGGGAGACCTACGAGCAGTACTTC
V gene: TRBV10-3; clone size: NA; J gene: TRBJ2-2; D gene: NA; CDR3 protein: CAISVLTGELFF; CDR3 DNA: TGTGCCATCAGTGTTCTCACCGGGGAGCTGTTTTTT
V gene: TRBV28; clone size: NA; J gene: TRBJ2-6; D gene: NA; CDR3 protein: CASSPRWGVRGSGANVLTF; CDR3 DNA: TGTGCCAGCAGTCCTCGATGGGGGGTCAGGGGCTCTGGGGCCAACGTCCTGACTTTC
V gene: TRBV18; clone size: once; J gene: TRBJ1-2; D gene: NA; CDR3 protein: CASSPGDYGYTF; CDR3 DNA: TGTGCCAGCTCACCGGGTGACTATGGCTACACCTTC
V gene: TRBV7-9; clone size: NA; J gene: TRBJ2-7; D gene: TRBD1; CDR3 protein: CASSHRDRNYEQYF; CDR3 DNA: TGTGCCAGCAGCCACCGGGACAGGAATTACGAGCAGTACTTC
V gene: TRBV27; clone size: NA; J gene: TRBJ2-7; D gene: NA; CDR3 protein: CASSPYGGDYEQYF; CDR3 DNA: TGTGCCAGCAGTCCCTATGGGGGCGATTACGAGCAGTACTTC
V gene: TRBV2; clone size: few; J gene: TRBJ1-5; D gene: NA; CDR3 protein: CASSDPTANNQPQHF; CDR3 DNA: TGTGCCAGCAGTGATCCCACGGCAAATAATCAGCCCCAGCATTTT
V gene: TRBV19; clone size: NA; J gene: TRBJ1-1; D gene: TRBD1; CDR3 protein: CASSIDRQGANTEAFF; CDR3 DNA: TGTGCCAGTAGTATAGATCGTCAGGGGGCGAACACTGAAGCTTTCTTT